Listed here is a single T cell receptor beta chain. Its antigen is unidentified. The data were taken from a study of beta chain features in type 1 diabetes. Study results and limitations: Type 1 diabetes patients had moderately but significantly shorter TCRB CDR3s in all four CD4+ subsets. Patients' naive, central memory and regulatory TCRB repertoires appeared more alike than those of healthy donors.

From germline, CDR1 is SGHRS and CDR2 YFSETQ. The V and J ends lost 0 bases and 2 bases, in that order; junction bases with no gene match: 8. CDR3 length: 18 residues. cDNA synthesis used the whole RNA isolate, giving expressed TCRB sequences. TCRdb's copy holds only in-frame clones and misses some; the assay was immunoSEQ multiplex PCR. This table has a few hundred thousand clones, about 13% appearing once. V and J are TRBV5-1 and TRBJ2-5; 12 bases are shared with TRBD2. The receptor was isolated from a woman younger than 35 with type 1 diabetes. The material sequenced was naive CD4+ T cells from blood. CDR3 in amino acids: CASSLGLAGGPWQETQYF. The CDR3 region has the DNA TGCGCCAGCAGCTTGGGGCTAGCGGGAGGGCCGTGGCAAGAGACCCAGTACTTC.